This record looks at one T cell receptor (beta chain) sequence and its context. With random hexamers, about 0.45 to 1 ug RNA was reverse transcribed. Amplification of the TCR beta CDR3 was carried out by immunoSEQ multiplex PCR, which spanned a total of 54 Vbeta and 13 Jbeta segments. Each CDR3 protein gets one entry after TCRdb re-called the immunoSEQ multiplex PCR reads with MiXCR. Of 200,000 to 300,000 distinct CDR3 sequences in the sample, 90% to 97% were seen once. The diagnostic criteria for definite or probable disease, as recently defined, were met by the patients with Susac syndrome. TEMRA cells were FACS-enriched, and CD8+ and CD4+ T cells were isolated negatively. The data stem from a study of CD8 T cells in Susac syndrome. Germline assignment: CDR1 SNHLY and CDR2 FYNNEI. The CDR3 loop spans 15 amino acids. Trimming took 1 base from V and 0 from J, leaving 6 bases between them.

The V and J genes are TRBV2 and TRBJ2-2, with a tentative D call TRBD1 (5 bases). The source material was CD4+ T cells from PBMCs. The sequence came from a human donor with Susac syndrome. Here the CDR3 reads CASSEVRANTGELFF. CDR3 nucleotide sequence: TGTGCCAGCAGTGAAGTCAGGGCGAACACCGGGGAGCTGTTTTTT.